This T cell receptor beta chain comes out of a study of blood T cells in healthy people across ages. Whole-study context: Per two T cells, about one barcoded beta molecule was captured through template switching.

V lost 0 bases to trimming and J lost 3 bases, with 8 bases between them. Germline values: CDR1 KGHSH, CDR2 LQKENI. CDR3 length: 14 amino acids. Every donor contributed roughly 10 milliliters of peripheral blood by blood draw. The use of a sample-barcoded 5' primer and a J-beta primer mix characterized a second PCR of roughly 6 to 11 cycles. From the 5' RACE reads, TCRdb called clonotypes with MiXCR, one entry per CDR3 protein. The sample lists roughly 2 million distinct CDR3 sequences, around half occurring once. The V and J genes are TRBV18 and TRBJ1-1, with D uncertain. The clonotype was recovered from a woman between 40 and 50 years old in good health. The sample comprised blood. This CDR3 reads CASSPPRRDTEAFF. In DNA form, the CDR3 reads TGTGCCAGCTCACCACCCCGCCGGGACACTGAAGCTTTCTTT. The variable domain in full, completed from reference TRBV18 and TRBJ1-1, reads NAGVMQNPRHLVRRRGQEARLRCSPMKGHSHVYWYRQLPEEGLKFMVYLQKENIIDESGMPKERFSAEFPKEGPSILRIQQVVRGDSAAYFCASSPPRRDTEAFFGQGTRLTVV.